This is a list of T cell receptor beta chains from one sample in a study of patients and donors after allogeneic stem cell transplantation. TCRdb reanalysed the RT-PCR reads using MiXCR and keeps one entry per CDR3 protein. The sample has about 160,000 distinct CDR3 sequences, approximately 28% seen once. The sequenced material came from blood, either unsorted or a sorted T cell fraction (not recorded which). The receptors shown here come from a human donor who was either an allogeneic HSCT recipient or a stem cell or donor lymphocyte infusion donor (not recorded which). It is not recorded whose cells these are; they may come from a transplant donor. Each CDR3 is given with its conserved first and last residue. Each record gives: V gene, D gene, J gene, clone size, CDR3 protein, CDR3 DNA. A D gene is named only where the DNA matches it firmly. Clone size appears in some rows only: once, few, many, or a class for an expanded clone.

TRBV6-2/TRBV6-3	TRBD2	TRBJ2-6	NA	CASTPFRLAGISGANVLTF	TGTGCCAGCACCCCGTTTCGACTAGCGGGAATTTCTGGGGCCAACGTCCTGACTTTC
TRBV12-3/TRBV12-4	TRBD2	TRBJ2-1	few	CASSLRLAGRYNEQFF	TGTGCCAGCAGTTTACGGCTAGCGGGACGTTACAATGAGCAGTTCTTC
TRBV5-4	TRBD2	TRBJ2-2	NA	CASSRTSGANTGEPFF	TGTGCCAGCAGCAGGACTAGCGGTGCGAACACCGGGGAGCCGTTTTTT
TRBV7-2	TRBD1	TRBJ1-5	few	CASSRWTGDNQPQHF	TGTGCCAGCAGCCGTTGGACAGGGGATAATCAGCCCCAGCATTTT
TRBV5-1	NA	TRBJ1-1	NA	CASSSTGRQNTEAFF	TGCGCCAGCAGCTCAACGGGACGGCAGAACACTGAAGCTTTCTTT
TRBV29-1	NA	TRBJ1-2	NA	CSVLSYYRDPRGYTF	TGCAGCGTCCTTTCTTATTACAGGGATCCGAGGGGCTACACCTTC
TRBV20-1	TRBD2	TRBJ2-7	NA	CSASPGLAAYEQYF	TGCAGTGCTTCGCCGGGACTAGCGGCCTACGAGCAGTACTTC
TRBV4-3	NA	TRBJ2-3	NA	CASSQGASLRTDTQYF	TGCGCCAGCAGCCAAGGAGCGTCTTTGAGGACAGATACGCAGTATTTT
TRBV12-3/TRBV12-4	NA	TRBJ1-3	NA	CASSPTGNTIYF	TGTGCCAGCAGCCCAACTGGAAACACCATATATTTT
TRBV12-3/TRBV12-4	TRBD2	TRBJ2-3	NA	CATISGRGGDTQYF	TGTGCCACCATTAGCGGGAGAGGAGGAGATACGCAGTATTTT
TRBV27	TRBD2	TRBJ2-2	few	CASIAGGVPGELFF	TGTGCCAGTATAGCGGGAGGAGTTCCCGGGGAGCTGTTTTTT
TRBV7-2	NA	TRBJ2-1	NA	CASSLKGTAGEQFF	TGTGCCAGCAGCTTAAAGGGGACGGCGGGTGAGCAGTTCTTC
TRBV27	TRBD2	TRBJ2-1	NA	CASSLAGEGGEQFF	TGTGCCAGCAGTTTAGCGGGAGAAGGCGGTGAGCAGTTCTTC
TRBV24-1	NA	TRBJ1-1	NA	CATRGFENTEAFF	TGTGCCACCAGGGGTTTTGAGAACACTGAAGCTTTCTTT
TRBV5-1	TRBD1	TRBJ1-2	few	CASSWTGYGYTF	TGCGCCAGCAGCTGGACAGGGTATGGCTACACCTTC
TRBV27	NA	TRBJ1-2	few	CASSLGQGTFYGYTF	TGTGCCAGCAGTTTAGGGCAGGGGACGTTTTATGGCTACACCTTC
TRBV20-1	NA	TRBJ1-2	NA	CSASRTYGYTF	TGCAGTGCTAGCCGAACCTATGGCTACACCTTC
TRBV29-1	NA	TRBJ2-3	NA	CSVDATDTQYF	TGCAGCGTTGATGCCACAGATACGCAGTATTTT
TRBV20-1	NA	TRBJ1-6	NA	CSAIGEMVTGINSPLHF	TGCAGTGCTATAGGAGAGATGGTGACTGGGATAAATTCACCCCTCCACTTT
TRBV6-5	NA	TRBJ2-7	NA	CASSYADPRYEQYF	TGTGCCAGCAGTTACGCCGACCCCCGCTACGAGCAGTACTTC
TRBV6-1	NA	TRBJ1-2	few	CASSKPSPGPPHPNYGYTF	TGTGCCAGCAGTAAGCCTAGCCCGGGACCACCTCACCCGAACTATGGCTACACCTTC
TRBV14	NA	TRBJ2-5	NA	CASSQGSETQYF	TGTGCCAGCAGCCAGGGTTCAGAGACCCAGTACTTC
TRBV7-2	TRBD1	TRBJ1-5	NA	CASSRTGPQPQHF	TGTGCCAGCAGCCGGACAGGACCTCAGCCCCAGCATTTT
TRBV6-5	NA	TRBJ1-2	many	CASTPGEYYGYGYTF	TGTGCCAGCACCCCAGGCGAATATTACGGCTATGGCTACACCTTC
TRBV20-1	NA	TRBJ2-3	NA	CSARLGDTQYF	TGCAGTGCCAGGCTGGGGGATACGCAGTATTTT
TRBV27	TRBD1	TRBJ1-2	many	CASSFRTGGNYGYTF	TGTGCCAGCAGTTTTAGGACAGGGGGGAACTATGGCTACACCTTC
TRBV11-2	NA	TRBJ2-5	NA	CASERGETQYF	TGTGCCAGCGAAAGGGGGGAGACCCAGTACTTC
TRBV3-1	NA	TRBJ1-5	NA	CASSQEVDQPQHF	TGTGCCAGCAGCCAAGAAGTGGATCAGCCCCAGCATTTT
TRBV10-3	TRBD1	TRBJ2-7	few	CATEPGQSYEQYF	TGTGCCACCGAACCGGGACAGTCCTACGAGCAGTACTTC
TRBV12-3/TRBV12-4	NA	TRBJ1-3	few	CASRLAGNSGNTIYF	TGTGCCAGCAGGTTGGCAGGGAACTCTGGAAACACCATATATTTT
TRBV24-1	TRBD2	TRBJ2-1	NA	CATSDSSSGTRNEQFF	TGTGCCACCAGTGACTCCTCTAGCGGGACGCGCAATGAGCAGTTCTTC
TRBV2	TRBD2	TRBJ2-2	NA	CASGASGTSGRNTGELFF	TGTGCCAGCGGGGCCTCCGGGACTAGCGGGAGGAACACCGGGGAGCTGTTTTTT
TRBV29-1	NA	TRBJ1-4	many	CSVRDIGEKLFF	TGCAGCGTTCGGGACATAGGTGAAAAACTGTTTTTT
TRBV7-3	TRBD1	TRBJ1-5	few	CASSSRGGQPQHF	TGTGCCAGCAGCTCCAGGGGGGGACAGCCCCAGCATTTT
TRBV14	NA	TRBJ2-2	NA	CASLPTGEGTGELFF	TGTGCCAGCCTTCCAACGGGAGAGGGCACCGGGGAGCTGTTTTTT
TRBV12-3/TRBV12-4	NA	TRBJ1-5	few	CASSLGGGRSNQPQHF	TGTGCCAGCAGTTTAGGGGGGGGTCGAAGCAATCAGCCCCAGCATTTT
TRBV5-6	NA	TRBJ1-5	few	CASSLDDQPQHF	TGTGCCAGCAGCTTGGACGATCAGCCCCAGCATTTT
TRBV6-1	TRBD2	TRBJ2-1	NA	CASSRGLDYNEQFF	TGTGCCAGCAGTAGAGGACTAGACTACAATGAGCAGTTCTTC
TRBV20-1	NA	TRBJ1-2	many	CSARQGSYGYTF	TGCAGTGCTAGACAGGGGTCCTATGGCTACACCTTC
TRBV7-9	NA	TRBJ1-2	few	CASSLSGSGGYTF	TGTGCCAGCAGCTTATCTGGGTCTGGAGGCTACACCTTC
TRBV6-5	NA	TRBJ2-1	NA	CASSYSAGGGEQFF	TGTGCCAGCAGTTACTCGGCAGGAGGCGGTGAGCAGTTCTTC
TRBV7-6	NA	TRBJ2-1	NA	CASRHSGNEQFF	TGTGCCAGCAGGCATAGCGGAAATGAGCAGTTCTTC
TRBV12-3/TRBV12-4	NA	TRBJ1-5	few	CASTRTLYSNQPQHF	TGTGCCAGCACTAGGACCCTATATAGCAATCAGCCCCAGCATTTT
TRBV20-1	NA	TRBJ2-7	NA	CSASDVGHRGEQYF	TGCAGTGCTTCCGACGTAGGCCACCGGGGAGAGCAGTACTTC
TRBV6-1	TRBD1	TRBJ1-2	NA	CASSTGQGGFYGYTF	TGTGCCAGCAGCACCGGGCAGGGGGGGTTCTATGGCTACACCTTC
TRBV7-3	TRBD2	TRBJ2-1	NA	CASSFRYGRGNEQFF	TGTGCCAGCAGCTTCCGCTACGGGAGGGGAAATGAGCAGTTCTTC
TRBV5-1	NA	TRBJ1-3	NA	CASSPWGSALSSGNTIYF	TGCGCCAGCAGCCCTTGGGGGTCAGCCCTTTCCTCTGGAAACACCATATATTTT
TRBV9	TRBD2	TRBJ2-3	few	CASSGLAGSSADTQYF	TGTGCCAGCAGCGGACTAGCGGGAAGTTCCGCAGATACGCAGTATTTT
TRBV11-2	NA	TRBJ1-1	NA	CASSWAGQHTEAFF	TGTGCCAGCAGCTGGGCAGGGCAGCACACTGAAGCTTTCTTT
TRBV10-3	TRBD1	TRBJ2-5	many	CAISEQGRGQETQYF	TGTGCCATCAGTGAGCAGGGCAGGGGGCAAGAGACCCAGTACTTC
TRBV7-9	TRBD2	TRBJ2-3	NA	CASSVQLAGAVDTQYF	TGTGCCAGCAGCGTCCAACTAGCGGGAGCGGTAGATACGCAGTATTTT
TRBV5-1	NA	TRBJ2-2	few	CASSPSPNTGELFF	TGCGCCAGCAGCCCCTCACCCAACACCGGGGAGCTGTTTTTT
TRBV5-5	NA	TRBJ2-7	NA	CASSLEGYSYEQYF	TGTGCCAGCAGCTTGGAAGGGTACTCCTACGAGCAGTACTTC
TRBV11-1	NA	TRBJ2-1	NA	CASSYGLTFSYNEQFF	TGTGCCAGCAGCTACGGACTAACCTTTTCCTACAATGAGCAGTTCTTC
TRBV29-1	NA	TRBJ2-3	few	CSASSADTQYF	TGCAGCGCTTCGTCAGCAGATACGCAGTATTTT
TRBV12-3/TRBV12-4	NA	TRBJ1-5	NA	CASSVRDVNQPQHF	TGTGCCAGCAGTGTCAGGGACGTCAATCAGCCCCAGCATTTT
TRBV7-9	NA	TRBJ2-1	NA	CASSSPRINEQFF	TGTGCCAGCAGCTCTCCGAGGATCAATGAGCAGTTCTTC